This TCR beta chain was profiled in a study of OX40 agonist ivuxolimab in advanced cancers. The sample holds one count of this clone. Its antigen is still unknown. Whole-study results and caveats: Doses of 0.1 to 3.0 mg/kg were accompanied by clonal expansion of CD4+ and CD8+ blood T cells by week 6.

Here immunoSEQ multiplex PCR was the method, and the copy in TCRdb shows in-frame clones only, minus some. The data contain 60,000 to 75,000 clones, around 93% of them singletons. The source of this sequence is an adult with an advanced solid tumor such as melanoma, head and neck, liver or kidney cancer. This material consisted of CD4+ or CD8+ T cells sorted from blood, taken in a trial of the OX40 agonist ivuxolimab.

CDR3 sequence: CASSPLAGGTDTQYF. CDR3 sequence (DNA): TGTGCCAGCAGCCCTCTAGCGGGGGGGACAGATACGCAGTATTTT. The chain has TRBV6-5 and TRBJ2-3, with 12 bases matching TRBD2. Germline CDR1 MNHEY, CDR2 SVGAGI. There are 15 residues in the CDR3. V gave up 6 bases and J gave up 3 bases; unmatched junction bases: 4.